Sequencing of this T cell receptor beta chain was carried out in a study of blood T cells in healthy people across ages (dated by TCRdb to the mid-2010s). With regard to the full study: In model experiments, roughly one uniquely barcoded TCR beta cDNA molecule per two T cells was captured by template switching. To track age-related changes in TCR beta repertoire diversity, the study relied on deep sequencing normalized with unique cDNA molecular identifiers. To avoid experimental bias, donors of different ages were spread randomly across the sequencing lanes. Four age groups were formed from the donors: young (average approximately 15 years), middle-aged (just under 40), aged (approximately 60) and long-lived (around 80). Using the same blood draw, the study looked at two additional independent replicas of 1 million unique cDNA reads for two donors, one aged 18 to 29 and the other aged 80 or older. What the authors observed across the whole study: The CMV infection status of donors was not known, potentially confounding age-related changes in expanded clonotypes. Total diversity estimates from one million sequenced T cells were considered lower bounds and underestimates. Because profiling used bulk unsorted PBMCs, naive and antigen-experienced compartments could not be compared conclusively. Compared with the aged group, the long-lived group had more naive CD4+ T cells, fewer expanded clones and increased TCR diversity, a pattern suggesting age selection. A strong correlation was found between observed TCR beta diversity and the percentage of naive T cells measured by flow cytometry. As age increased, observed TCR beta diversity per million T cells dropped in a roughly linear way, and a significant reduction was already evident by age about 40.

The library was prepared using 5' RACE. The second PCR ran for roughly 6 to 11 cycles and used a J-beta primer mix along with a sample-barcoded 5' primer. A template-switch 5' adaptor carrying 12 random nucleotides introduced a unique molecular identifier onto each TCR beta cDNA molecule. At least 2.5 million CDR3-containing paired-end reads were obtained from each sample. First-strand cDNA was synthesized from all RNA with the Mint cDNA synthesis kit, primed by a TRBC-specific oligonucleotide. Following uracil-DNA glycosylase treatment, all cDNA underwent a first 18-cycle PCR with the universal primers M1SS and BC2_uni_R. In the source study's methods: Normalization of each sample was performed by random selection of 1 million high-quality reads, each carrying a distinct molecular identifier. Reads sharing molecular identifiers were discarded rather than binned into consensus sequences. MiTCR, with a Q25 quality threshold and the strictest error-elimination algorithm, was used for CDR3 identification, clonotype clustering and error correction. Lower-bound total TCR beta diversity was estimated with a nonparametric unseen species model using Euler transformation. TCRdb applied fastp at Q25 and MiXCR to the public reads, then kept only in-frame beta chains. Under each unique CDR3 protein, matching rows form one entry showing the most common genes and DNA. The V and J calls and clone size come from TCRdb's table, not from the authors' own analysis. Recorded for this sample are over 1,500,000 distinct CDR3 sequences; roughly two fifths of them occurred a single time. About 21% of the sample rests with the top ten.

As for this clonotype: Its specific antigen is unknown. Germline is not matched at one junction end, which may reflect a read error.

The donors were about 40 Caucasian individuals from Russia, aged roughly 6 to 100 years, who were systemically healthy. About 9.8 milliliters of peripheral blood were drawn from each donor into EDTA-treated Vacutainer tubes. Ficoll-Paque density-gradient centrifugation was used to isolate PBMCs, with at least 6.5 million per sample. Total RNA was extracted from PBMCs with Trizol reagent, with at least 5.5 micrograms obtained per sample. For every donor, flow cytometry on a PBMC aliquot measured the percentage of naive CD45RAhigh/CD27high T cells. From cysteine to phenylalanine, the CDR3 is 16 amino acids long. Solely the CDR3 DNA is kept, with 48 bases framed from the first base. CDR1 and CDR2 are read off the germline V gene as SGHRS and YFSETQ.

The TCR sequence derives from a human donor in good health. This chain joins TRBV5-1 to TRBJ2-1, with the identity of the D gene unclear. Sequenced sample: blood. This receptor carries the CDR3 CASSLESSPEYSEQFF. The nucleotide sequence is given as TGCGCCAGCAGCTTGGAAAGTAGCCCGGAGTACAGTGAGCAGTTCTTC.